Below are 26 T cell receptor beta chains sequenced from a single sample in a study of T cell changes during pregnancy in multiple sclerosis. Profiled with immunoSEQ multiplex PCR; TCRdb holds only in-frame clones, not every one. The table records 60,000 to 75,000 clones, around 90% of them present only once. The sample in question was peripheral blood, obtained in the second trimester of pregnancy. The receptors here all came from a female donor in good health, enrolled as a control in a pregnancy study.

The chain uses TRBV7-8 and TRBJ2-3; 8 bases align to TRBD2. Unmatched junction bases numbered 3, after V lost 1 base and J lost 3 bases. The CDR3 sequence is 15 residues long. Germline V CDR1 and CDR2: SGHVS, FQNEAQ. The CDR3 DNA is TGTGCCAGCAGCTTAGGACGGGGGGGGACAGATACGCAGTATTTT. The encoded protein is CASSLGRGGTDTQYF.

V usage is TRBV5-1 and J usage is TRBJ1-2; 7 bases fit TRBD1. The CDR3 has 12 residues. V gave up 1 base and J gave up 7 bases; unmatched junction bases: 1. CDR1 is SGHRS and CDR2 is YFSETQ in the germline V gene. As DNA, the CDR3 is TGCGCCAGCAGCTTGCAGGGGGGTGGCTACACCTTC. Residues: CASSLQGGGYTF.

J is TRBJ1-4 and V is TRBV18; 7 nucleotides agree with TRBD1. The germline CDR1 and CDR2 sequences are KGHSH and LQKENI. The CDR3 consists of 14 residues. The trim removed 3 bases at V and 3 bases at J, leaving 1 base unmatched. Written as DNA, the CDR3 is TGTGCCAGCTCACCCCAGGGGGCTAATGAAAAACTGTTTTTT. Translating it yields CASSPQGANEKLFF.

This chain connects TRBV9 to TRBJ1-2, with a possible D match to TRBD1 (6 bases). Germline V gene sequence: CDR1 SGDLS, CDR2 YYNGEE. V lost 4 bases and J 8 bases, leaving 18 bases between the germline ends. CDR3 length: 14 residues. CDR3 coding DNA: TGTGCCAGCAGCTCCTTCGAGGGGGTTGAAGGCTACACCTTC. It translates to CASSSFEGVEGYTF.

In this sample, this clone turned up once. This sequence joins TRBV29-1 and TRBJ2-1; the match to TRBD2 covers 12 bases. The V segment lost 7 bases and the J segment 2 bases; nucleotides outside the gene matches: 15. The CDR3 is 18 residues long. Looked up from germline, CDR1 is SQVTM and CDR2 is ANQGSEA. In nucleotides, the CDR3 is TGCAGCGGACAAGGAGGTTCTAGCGGGAGGGGAACCTACAATGAGCAGTTCTTC. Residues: CSGQGGSSGRGTYNEQFF.

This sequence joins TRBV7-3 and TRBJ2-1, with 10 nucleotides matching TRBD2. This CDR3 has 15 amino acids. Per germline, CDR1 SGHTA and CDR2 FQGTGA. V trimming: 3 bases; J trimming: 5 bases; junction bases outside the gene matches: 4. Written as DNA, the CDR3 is TGTGCCAGCAGCTTTAGGACTAGCGGTCACAATGAGCAGTTCTTC. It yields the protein CASSFRTSGHNEQFF.

The CDR3 coding sequence is TGTGCCAGCAGCGCCAGCGGGGGCTACGAGCAGTACTTC. Translating it yields CASSASGGYEQYF. The rearrangement joins TRBV9 to TRBJ2-7; 8 nucleotides match TRBD2. The germline CDR1 and CDR2 sequences are SGDLS and YYNGEE. The CDR3 length is 13 residues. The ends lost 3 bases at V and 3 bases at J; junction bases unmatched: 2.

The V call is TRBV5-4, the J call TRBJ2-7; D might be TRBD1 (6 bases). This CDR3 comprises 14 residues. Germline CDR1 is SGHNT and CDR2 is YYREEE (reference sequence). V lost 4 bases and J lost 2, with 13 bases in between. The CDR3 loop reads CASSLGDKAYEQYF. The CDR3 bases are TGTGCCAGCAGCCTGGGGGACAAAGCCTACGAGCAGTACTTC.

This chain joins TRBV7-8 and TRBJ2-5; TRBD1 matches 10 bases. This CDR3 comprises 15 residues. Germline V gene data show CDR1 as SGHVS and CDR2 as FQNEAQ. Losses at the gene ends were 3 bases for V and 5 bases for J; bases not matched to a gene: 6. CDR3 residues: CASSFDRGQGETQYF. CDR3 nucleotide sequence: TGTGCCAGCAGCTTCGACAGGGGGCAGGGGGAGACCCAGTACTTC.

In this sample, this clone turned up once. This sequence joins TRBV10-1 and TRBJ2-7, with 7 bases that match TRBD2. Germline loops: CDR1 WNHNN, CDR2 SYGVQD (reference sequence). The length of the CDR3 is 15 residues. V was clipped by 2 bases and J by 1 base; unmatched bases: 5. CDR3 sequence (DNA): TGCGCCAGCAGTGAGGGGCGGGGGTCTTCCTACGAGCAGTACTTC. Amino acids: CASSEGRGSSYEQYF.

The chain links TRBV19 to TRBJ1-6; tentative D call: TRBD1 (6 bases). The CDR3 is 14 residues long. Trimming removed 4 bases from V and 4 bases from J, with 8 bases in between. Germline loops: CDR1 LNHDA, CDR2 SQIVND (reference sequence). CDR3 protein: CASSTGQYNSPLHF. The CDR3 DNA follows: TGTGCCAGTAGTACCGGACAGTATAATTCACCCCTCCACTTT.

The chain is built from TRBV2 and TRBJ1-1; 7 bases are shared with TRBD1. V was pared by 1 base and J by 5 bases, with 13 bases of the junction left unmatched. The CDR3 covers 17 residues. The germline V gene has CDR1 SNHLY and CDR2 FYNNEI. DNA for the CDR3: TGTGCCAGCAGTGAAGATCGGCTTACAGGGGAGCGGACTGAAGCTTTCTTT. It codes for CASSEDRLTGERTEAFF.

CDR3 protein: CASSPGAGKYEQYF. The CDR3 DNA is TGTGCCAGCTCACCAGGGGCTGGTAAATACGAGCAGTACTTC. This chain uses TRBV18 with TRBJ2-7, with D perhaps matching TRBD1 (5 bases). CDR1 and CDR2 (germline): KGHSH, LQKENI. The V end was cut by 2 bases, the J end by 4 bases, with 12 bases between. This CDR3 is 14 amino acids long.

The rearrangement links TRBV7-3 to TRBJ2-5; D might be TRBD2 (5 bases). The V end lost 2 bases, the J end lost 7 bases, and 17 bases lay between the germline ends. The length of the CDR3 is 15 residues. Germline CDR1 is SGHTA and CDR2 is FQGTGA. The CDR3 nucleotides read TGTGCCAGCAGCTTAGGAGTACGGGATGGCGGGACCCAGTACTTC. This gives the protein CASSLGVRDGGTQYF. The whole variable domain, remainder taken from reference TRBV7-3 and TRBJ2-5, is GAGVSQTPSNKVTEKGKYVELRCDPISGHTALYWYRQSLGQGPEFLIYFQGTGAADDSGLPNDRFFAVRPEGSVSTLKIQRTERGDSAVYLCASSLGVRDGGTQYFGPGTRLLVL.

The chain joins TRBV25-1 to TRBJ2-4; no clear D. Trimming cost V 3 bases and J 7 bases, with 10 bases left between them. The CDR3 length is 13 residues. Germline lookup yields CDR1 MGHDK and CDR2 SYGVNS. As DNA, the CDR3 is TGTGCCAGCAGTGATTTGCACTGGAACATTCAGTACTTC. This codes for CASSDLHWNIQYF.

Here the CDR3 reads CASSAQGYSNQPQHF. The CDR3 DNA is TGTGCCAGCAGTGCTCAGGGTTATAGCAATCAGCCCCAGCATTTT. The chain recombines TRBV6-1 with TRBJ1-5; possible D gene TRBD1, 5 bases. The CDR3 is 15 residues long. V lost 4 bases and J 0 bases, leaving 10 bases between the germline ends. CDR1 MNHNS and CDR2 SASEGT come from the germline V gene.

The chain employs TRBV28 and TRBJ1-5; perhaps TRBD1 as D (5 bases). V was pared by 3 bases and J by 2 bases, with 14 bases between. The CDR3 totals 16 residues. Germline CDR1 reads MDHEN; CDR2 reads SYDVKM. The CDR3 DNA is TGTGCCAGCAGTTTTGCGGGGGAGATCGGCAATCAGCCCCAGCATTTT. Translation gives CASSFAGEIGNQPQHF.

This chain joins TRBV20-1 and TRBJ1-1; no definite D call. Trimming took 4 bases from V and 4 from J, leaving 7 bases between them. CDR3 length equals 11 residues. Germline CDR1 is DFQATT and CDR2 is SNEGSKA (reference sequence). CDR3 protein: CSATLGTEAFF. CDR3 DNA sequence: TGCAGTGCTACCCTCGGCACTGAAGCTTTCTTT.

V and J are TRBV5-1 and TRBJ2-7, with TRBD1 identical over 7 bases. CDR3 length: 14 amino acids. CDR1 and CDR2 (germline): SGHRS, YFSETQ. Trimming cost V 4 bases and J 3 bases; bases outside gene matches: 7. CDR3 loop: CASSRGQGDYEQYF. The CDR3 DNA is TGCGCCAGCAGCCGTGGGCAGGGGGACTACGAGCAGTACTTC.

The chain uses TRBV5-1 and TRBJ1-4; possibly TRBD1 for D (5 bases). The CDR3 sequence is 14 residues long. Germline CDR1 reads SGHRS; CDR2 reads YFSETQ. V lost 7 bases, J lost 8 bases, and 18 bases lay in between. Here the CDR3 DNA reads TGCGCCAGCTCCCTGGACATAAGGAAGGAAAAACTGTTTTTT. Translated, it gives CASSLDIRKEKLFF.

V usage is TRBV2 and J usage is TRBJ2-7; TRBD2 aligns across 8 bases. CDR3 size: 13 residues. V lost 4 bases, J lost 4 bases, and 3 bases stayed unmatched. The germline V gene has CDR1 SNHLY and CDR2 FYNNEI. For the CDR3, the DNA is TGTGCCAGCAGTGGAGGCGGGAGGTACGAGCAGTACTTC. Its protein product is CASSGGGRYEQYF. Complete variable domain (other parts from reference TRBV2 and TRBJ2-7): EPEVTQTPSHQVTQMGQEVILRCVPISNHLYFYWYRQILGQKVEFLVSFYNNEISEKSEIFDDQFSVERPDGSNFTLKIRSTKLEDSAMYFCASSGGGRYEQYFGPGTRLTVT.

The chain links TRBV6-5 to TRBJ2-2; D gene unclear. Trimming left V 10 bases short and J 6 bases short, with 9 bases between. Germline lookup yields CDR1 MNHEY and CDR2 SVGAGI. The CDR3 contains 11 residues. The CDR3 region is CATLVAGELFF. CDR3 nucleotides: TGTGCCACCCTTGTAGCCGGGGAGCTGTTTTTT.

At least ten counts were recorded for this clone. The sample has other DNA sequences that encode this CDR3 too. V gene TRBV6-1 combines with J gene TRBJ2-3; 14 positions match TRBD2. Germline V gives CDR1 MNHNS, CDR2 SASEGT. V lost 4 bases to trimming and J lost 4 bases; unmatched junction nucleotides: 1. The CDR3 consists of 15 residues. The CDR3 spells CASSGLAGGPDTQYF. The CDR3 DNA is TGTGCCAGCAGTGGACTAGCGGGGGGGCCAGATACGCAGTATTTT.

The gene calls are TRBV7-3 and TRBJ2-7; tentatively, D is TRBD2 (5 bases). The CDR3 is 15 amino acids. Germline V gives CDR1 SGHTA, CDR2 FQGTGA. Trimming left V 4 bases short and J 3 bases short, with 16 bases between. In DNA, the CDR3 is TGTGCCAGCAGCTCGGCGGGTGGCGGTCACTACGAGCAGTACTTC. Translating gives CASSSAGGGHYEQYF.

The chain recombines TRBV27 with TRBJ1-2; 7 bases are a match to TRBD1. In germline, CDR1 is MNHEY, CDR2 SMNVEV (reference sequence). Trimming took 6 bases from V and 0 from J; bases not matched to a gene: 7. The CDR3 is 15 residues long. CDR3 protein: CASRRQGEANYGYTF. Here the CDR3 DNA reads TGTGCCAGCAGGCGACAGGGCGAAGCTAACTATGGCTACACCTTC.

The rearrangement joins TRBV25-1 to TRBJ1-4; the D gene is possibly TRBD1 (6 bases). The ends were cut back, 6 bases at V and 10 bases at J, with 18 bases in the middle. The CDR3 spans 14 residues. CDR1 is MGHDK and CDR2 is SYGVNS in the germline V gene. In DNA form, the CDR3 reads TGTGCCAGCAGCGAACAGGGCCCAAGGGCAAAACTGTTTTTT. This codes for CASSEQGPRAKLFF.